Shown below are 9 T cell receptor beta chains from a single sample sequenced in a study of cytomegalovirus exposure and HLA in healthy donors. PCR used 60 Vbeta primers and 13 Jbeta primers. Only in-frame clones appear in the TCRdb table, and some are missing; sequencing was by immunoSEQ multiplex PCR. This sample has about 180,000 clones, with 80% to 90% found just once. The sample was PBMCs. Receptors were obtained from a male donor in good health and CMV-seronegative.

About this clone: Mismatch with germline at one junction end may stem from a read error. Here the CDR3 reads CASRPGTQPNF. The CDR3 DNA reads TGTGCCAGCAGACCCGGGACACAGCCGAATTTC. The V call is TRBV25-1, the J call TRBJ2-7; D may be TRBD1 (6 bases). The CDR3 has 11 residues. Germline CDR1 is MGHDK and CDR2 is SYGVNS.

DNA of the CDR3: TGCGCCAGCAGCTTGGATGGAGGAACCCGATCTGGCTACACCTTC. This translates into CASSLDGGTRSGYTF. V and J are TRBV5-1 and TRBJ1-2; D remains unclear. Germline lookup yields CDR1 SGHRS and CDR2 YFSETQ. This CDR3 is built from 15 residues. Trimming left V 0 bases short and J 7 bases short, with 16 bases between.

The chain recombines TRBV7-2 with TRBJ1-2; tentative D call: TRBD1 (6 bases). Germline CDR1 SGHTA, CDR2 FQGNSA. The CDR3 is 14 residues long. The V gene lost 5 bases and the J gene lost 5 bases, with 15 bases spanning the gap. The DNA of the CDR3 is TGTGCCAGCAGCCCCCCCGGGAGGGGGTATGGCTACACCTTC. Translating it yields CASSPPGRGYGYTF.

The V and J genes are TRBV7-8 and TRBJ1-2; TRBD1 matches 9 bases. CDR3 length: 11 amino acids. V dropped 8 bases and J dropped 5; count of bases not matched to a gene: 0. Germline values: CDR1 SGHVS, CDR2 FQNEAQ. The CDR3 DNA follows: TGTGCCAGCGACAGGGGGTATGGCTACACCTTC. Translated, it gives CASDRGYGYTF.

The V gene is TRBV6-1, the J gene TRBJ2-1; 12 bases match TRBD2. The CDR3 has 17 residues. V dropped 1 base and J dropped 7; count of bases not matched to a gene: 8. Per germline, CDR1 MNHNS and CDR2 SASEGT. In DNA, the CDR3 is TGTGCCAGCAGTGAAGTTGCTAGCGGGAGGGCAAGGAATGAGCAGTTCTTC. As protein: CASSEVASGRARNEQFF.

This chain connects TRBV9 to TRBJ2-2; D uncertain. The CDR3 consists of 15 residues. Germline V gene sequence: CDR1 SGDLS, CDR2 YYNGEE. V lost 4 bases and J 1 base, leaving 11 bases between the germline ends. CDR3 DNA: TGTGCCAGCAGCCGTCTCGAGGTGAACACCGGGGAGCTGTTTTTT. Its translation is CASSRLEVNTGELFF.

This chain joins TRBV4-1 and TRBJ1-2; D is unresolved. There are 15 residues in the CDR3. Germline V gives CDR1 MGHRA, CDR2 YSYEKL. V gave up 1 base and J gave up 0 bases, with 9 bases separating them. CDR3 in DNA: TGCGCCAGCAGCCAAGGCAGCGACCCTAACTATGGCTACACCTTC. Encoded protein: CASSQGSDPNYGYTF.

The chain has TRBV2 and TRBJ1-1, with 7 positions matching TRBD1. V dropped 6 bases and J dropped 8; count of bases not matched to a gene: 9. The CDR3 length is 13 residues. Germline V gene sequence: CDR1 SNHLY, CDR2 FYNNEI. CDR3 nucleotide sequence: TGTGCCAGCAGCCTGACAGGGAACCTCGAAGCTTTCTTT. Its protein product is CASSLTGNLEAFF.

This chain joins TRBV7-2 and TRBJ2-4; D ambiguous. The germline V gene has CDR1 SGHTA and CDR2 FQGNSA. Trimming removed 5 bases from V and 7 bases from J, with 15 bases in between. The CDR3 is made up of 14 amino acids. The CDR3 spells CASSPDKTSNIQYF. The CDR3 coding sequence is TGTGCCAGCAGCCCAGACAAGACAAGTAACATTCAGTACTTC.